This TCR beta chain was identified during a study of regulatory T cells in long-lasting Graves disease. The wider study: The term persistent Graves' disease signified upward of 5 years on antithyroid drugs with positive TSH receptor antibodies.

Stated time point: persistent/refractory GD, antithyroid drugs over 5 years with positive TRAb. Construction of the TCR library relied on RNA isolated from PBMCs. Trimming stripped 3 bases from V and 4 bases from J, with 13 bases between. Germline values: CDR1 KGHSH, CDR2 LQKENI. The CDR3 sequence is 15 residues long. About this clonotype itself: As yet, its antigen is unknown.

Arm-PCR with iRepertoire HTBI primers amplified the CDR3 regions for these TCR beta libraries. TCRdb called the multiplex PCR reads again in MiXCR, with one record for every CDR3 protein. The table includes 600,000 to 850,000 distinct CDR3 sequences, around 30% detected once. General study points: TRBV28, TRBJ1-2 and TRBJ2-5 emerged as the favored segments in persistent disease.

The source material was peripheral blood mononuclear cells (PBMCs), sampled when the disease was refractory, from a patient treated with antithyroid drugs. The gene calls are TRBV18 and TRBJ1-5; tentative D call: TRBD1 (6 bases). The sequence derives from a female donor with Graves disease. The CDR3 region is CASSPQGSVNQPQHF. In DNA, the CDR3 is TGTGCCAGCTCACCCCAGGGGTCGGTGAATCAGCCCCAGCATTTT.